One and the same sample provided the 16 T cell receptor beta chains below, sequenced in a study of blood T cell repertoires in COVID-19 (dated by TCRdb to about 2020). The library came from the immunoSEQ multiplex PCR assay. The source is immuneACCESS, and TCRdb retained only in-frame sequences with V and J called. Part of the clones is not carried over; for the studies checked, unresolved V genes explain less than half of this, and the remainder is unexplained. This sample holds about 160,000 clones; approximately 87% were observed only once. The top ten hold around 4.3% of the sample. The material sequenced was PBMCs or T cells enriched from blood (not recorded which). These receptor sequences come from a woman aged 50 to 60 who had recovered from COVID-19.

The CDR3 nucleotides read TGTGCCAGCAGACCTAGCGGGGGGTCCACCGGGGAGCTGTTTTTT. The encoded protein is CASRPSGGSTGELFF. V is TRBV6-5 and J is TRBJ2-2, with 11 bases aligning to TRBD2. The CDR3 is 15 amino acids. V dropped 6 bases and J dropped 4; count of bases not matched to a gene: 4. The germline V gene encodes CDR1 MNHEY and CDR2 SVGAGI.

This clone was found a few times. This sequence joins TRBV28 and TRBJ1-2, with a possible D match to TRBD1 (6 bases). V was cut by 4 bases and J by 1 base, with 28 bases left in between. Germline values: CDR1 MDHEN, CDR2 SYDVKM. This CDR3 region has 20 residues. Here the CDR3 reads CASSSHRVVTPNRVNYGYTF. The CDR3 coding sequence is TGTGCCAGCAGTTCCCACCGAGTGGTCACCCCCAACAGGGTTAACTATGGCTACACCTTC.

The CDR3 is CSLKRADTQYF. Written as DNA, the CDR3 is TGCAGCCTGAAGCGGGCAGATACGCAGTATTTT. The rearrangement uses TRBV20-1 and TRBJ2-3; D may be TRBD2 (6 bases). Looked up from germline, CDR1 is DFQATT and CDR2 is SNEGSKA (reference sequence). The CDR3 extends over 11 amino acids.

This rearrangement joins TRBV11-3 to TRBJ1-1; D is undetermined. CDR3 length: 12 residues. Germline lookup yields CDR1 SGHNT and CDR2 YENEEA. Trimming removed 5 bases at V and 8 bases at J, with 12 bases between. Here the CDR3 reads CASSLNTDEAFF. The CDR3 DNA reads TGTGCCAGCAGCCTTAATACAGACGAAGCTTTCTTT. The complete variable domain, with remaining parts taken from reference TRBV11-3 and TRBJ1-1, reads EAGVVQSPRYKIIEKKQPVAFWCNPISGHNTLYWYLQNLGQGPELLIRYENEEAVDDSQLPKDRFSAERLKGVDSTLKIQPAELGDSAVYLCASSLNTDEAFFGQGTRLTVV.

The chain couples TRBV5-4 to TRBJ1-2; 9 bases match TRBD1. With 4 bases clipped from V and 6 bases from J, the junction kept 10 bases outside the gene matches. CDR1 is SGHNT, CDR2 YYREEE, per germline (reference sequence). CDR3 length: 15 amino acids. The CDR3 DNA reads TGTGCCAGCAGCAACGGGACAGGGTATCGGAATGGCTACACCTTC. It translates to CASSNGTGYRNGYTF.

This clone is a singleton in its sample. The CDR3 here is CASSLTYSGPQHF. The CDR3 DNA reads as TGTGCCAGCAGCTTAACCTACAGCGGGCCCCAGCATTTT. This chain links TRBV7-2 with TRBJ1-5, with unresolved D. The germline CDR1 and CDR2 sequences are SGHTA and FQGNSA. V shed 2 bases and J shed 9 bases, with 11 bases lying between them. This CDR3 contains 13 residues.

This clone was seen a single time. CDR3 amino acids: CASSLAGLIYGYTF. DNA of the CDR3: TGTGCCAGCAGCTTGGCGGGTTTGATCTATGGCTACACCTTC. The chain recombines TRBV5-6 with TRBJ1-2; D is undetermined. V lost 0 bases and J lost 4, with 10 bases in between. Germline CDR1 SGHDT, CDR2 YYEEEE. The CDR3 contains 14 residues.

This clone was detected only a few times. The chain is built from TRBV4-1 and TRBJ1-4; 9 positions agree with TRBD1. This CDR3 is built from 15 residues. Unmatched junction bases numbered 10, after V lost 3 bases and J lost 11 bases. Germline CDR1 and CDR2: MGHRA and YSYEKL. The CDR3 protein is CASSQIGDRERKLFF. CDR3 nucleotide sequence: TGCGCCAGCAGCCAGATAGGGGACAGGGAAAGGAAACTGTTTTTT.

CDR3 nucleotides: TGTGCCAGCAGCGCCGACAGGGGAGGGGAGCAGTACGTC. This sequence encodes CASSADRGGEQYV. V usage is TRBV9 and J usage is TRBJ2-7; D might be TRBD1 (8 bases). CDR3 length: 13 residues. Per the germline V gene, CDR1 is SGDLS and CDR2 is YYNGEE. V lost 3 bases and J lost 7, with 14 bases in between.

This chain joins TRBV7-2 and TRBJ2-1, with 16 nucleotides matching TRBD2. Germline values: CDR1 SGHTA, CDR2 FQGNSA. J gave up 9 bases and V 5 bases, and 7 bases lay outside the gene matches. The CDR3 has 16 amino acids. CDR3 nucleotide sequence: TGTGCCAGCAGCCTGCTAGGGACTAGCGGGGGGGGTGAGCAGTTCTTC. This gives the protein CASSLLGTSGGGEQFF.

The chain carries TRBV7-8 and TRBJ2-5; D may be TRBD1 (6 bases). The ends were cut back, 4 bases at V and 5 bases at J, with 14 bases in the middle. CDR1 is SGHVS, CDR2 FQNEAQ, per germline. This CDR3 is built from 14 residues. CDR3 DNA: TGTGCCAGCAGCTCGGACAGTAGGGTGGAGACCCAGTACTTC. Amino acids: CASSSDSRVETQYF.

This clone was seen a few times. The chain combines TRBV3-1 (or the pseudogene TRBV3-2) with TRBJ1-5; D remains ambiguous. V lost 0 bases and J 7 bases, leaving 7 bases between the germline ends. Per the germline V gene, CDR1 is LGHDT and CDR2 is YNNKEL (reference sequence). CDR3 size: 13 residues. CDR3 in amino acids: CASSQDRIQPQHF. The CDR3 bases are TGTGCCAGCAGCCAAGACAGAATCCAGCCCCAGCATTTT.

The gene calls are TRBV6-5 and TRBJ1-2; 10 nucleotides match TRBD1. Germline V CDR1 and CDR2: MNHEY, SVGAGI. There are 15 residues in the CDR3. V was pared by 10 bases and J by 4 bases, with 12 bases of the junction left unmatched. The CDR3 loop is CATEGQGTAGYGYTF. CDR3 nucleotide sequence: TGTGCCACCGAGGGACAGGGGACTGCCGGCTATGGCTACACCTTC.

J is TRBJ1-2 and V is TRBV24-1; tentatively, D is TRBD1 (6 bases). The CDR3 has 14 amino acids. CDR1 KGHDR and CDR2 SFDVKD come from the germline V gene. V was shortened by 2 bases and J by 6 bases, with 12 bases between the two germline ends. In DNA, the CDR3 is TGTGCCACCAGTGATTCTCGCAGGGGCCATGGCTACACCTTC. It codes for CATSDSRRGHGYTF.

This chain links TRBV25-1 with TRBJ1-2; TRBD1 might be the D (5 bases). The length of the CDR3 is 16 residues. Looked up from germline, CDR1 is MGHDK and CDR2 is SYGVNS. Trimming took off 5 bases at V and 0 bases at J, with 16 bases between the two ends. The CDR3 is CASSPPRDSTNYGYTF. CDR3 sequence (DNA): TGTGCCAGCAGTCCACCGCGAGACAGTACTAACTATGGCTACACCTTC.

The chain uses TRBV28 and TRBJ1-2, with 8 bases lining up with TRBD1. CDR1 and CDR2 from the germline V gene are MDHEN and SYDVKM. This CDR3 contains 14 residues. Trimming took 5 bases from V and 8 from J; bases not matched to a gene: 10. CDR3 nucleotide sequence: TGTGCCAGCAGTCTAACCGGACAGGGTCGGGGCTACACCTTC. This translates into CASSLTGQGRGYTF.